The subject of this entry is one TCR beta chain. The antigen remains undetermined. This sample is drawn from a study of chemoradiotherapy in HPV16-positive cancers. Looking at the study overall: Candidate HPV-specific T-cell clones and common TCR motifs came from functional assays in a couple of HPV16-positive patients. Study-wide results and limits: Candidate HPV-specific clones and E7-related TCR motifs grew in tumor during treatment. HPV-specific T cells were functionally defined from only a couple of HPV16-positive patients.

This CDR3 region has 15 residues. Germline-derived CDR1 and CDR2 are SGHTA and FQGTGA. Trimming shortened V by 3 bases and J by 0 bases, and 12 bases separated the two germline ends. Measured with immunoSEQ multiplex PCR; TCRdb has only the in-frame clones, and not every one. Of roughly 12,000 clones in the sample, around 66% were seen once. The sequence came from a human donor with HPV-associated anogenital cancer. Collection took place from a patient who underwent chemoradiotherapy. The chain employs TRBV7-3 and TRBJ2-7; D is possibly TRBD2 (5 bases). The CDR3 loop reads CASSLGELNSYEQYF. CDR3 nucleotide sequence: TGTGCCAGCAGCTTGGGAGAATTGAACTCCTACGAGCAGTACTTC.